This entry lists 8 T cell receptor beta chains sequenced from one sample in a study of T cells in Graves' hyperthyroidism and ophthalmopathy. Amplified TCR beta CDR3 regions came from RNA transcripts. HTBI primers were employed in a first-round RT-PCR of the TCR CDR3. TCRdb fed the multiplex PCR reads into MiXCR, producing one record per CDR3 protein. The sample has approximately 600,000 distinct CDR3 sequences, 16% seen once; the top ten hold 3% to 4%. The sample comprised blood. Source of these receptors: a young woman with Graves' hyperthyroidism.

V is TRBV27 and J is TRBJ2-1; D may be TRBD1 (6 bases). Germline V gene sequence: CDR1 MNHEY, CDR2 SMNVEV (reference sequence). The CDR3 is 17 residues long. Trimming shortened V by 4 bases and J by 5 bases, and 21 bases separated the two germline ends. Here the CDR3 DNA reads TGTGCCAGCAGTTCGTACAGGGTTAGGATTGTGAACAATGAGCAGTTCTTC. Its protein is CASSSYRVRIVNNEQFF.

In the case of this clonotype: One end of the junction fails to match germline, which may point to a read error. The chain uses TRBV28 and TRBJ1-2, with D perhaps TRBD1 (5 bases). The CDR3 runs 13 residues. Germline CDR1 is MDHEN and CDR2 is SYDVKM. The CDR3 reads CANSFRQTYGYTF. CDR3 nucleotides: TGTGCCAACAGTTTTCGACAGACCTATGGCTACACCTTC.

This chain links TRBV9 with TRBJ1-4; D is possibly TRBD1 (6 bases). The V and J ends lost 2 bases and 8 bases respectively, with 13 bases between them. The CDR3 covers 14 residues. The germline gives CDR1 SGDLS, CDR2 YYNGEE. In nucleotides, the CDR3 is TGTGCCAGCAGCGTCGGGGGGCTTGGGGAAAAACTGTTTTTT. Translated: CASSVGGLGEKLFF.

J is TRBJ2-1 and V is TRBV24-1; TRBD1 aligns across 12 bases. Germline CDR1 is KGHDR and CDR2 is SFDVKD. The CDR3 is made up of 16 amino acids. Germline trimming cut 4 bases from V and 5 bases from J; bases unmatched to any gene: 5. The CDR3, as DNA: TGTGCCACCAGTGACCCCGGGACAGGGGGCCACAATGAGCAGTTCTTC. Translating it yields CATSDPGTGGHNEQFF.

For this clonotype: Mismatch with germline at one junction end may stem from a read error. The rearrangement uses TRBV14 and TRBJ2-7, with TRBD1 identical over 7 bases. The CDR3 sequence is 15 residues long. Germline V gives CDR1 SGHDN, CDR2 FVKESK. CDR3 protein: CASSQGQGQLYDQYF. In nucleotides, the CDR3 is TGTGCCAGCAGCCAAGGACAGGGACAACTCTACGATCAGTACTTC.

The J gene is TRBJ2-1, the V gene TRBV6-9; D remains unclear. This CDR3 has 13 amino acids. Trimming removed 5 bases at V and 10 bases at J, with 15 bases between. Germline values: CDR1 MNHGY, CDR2 SVAAGI. CDR3 sequence: CASSPYNTREQFF. The CDR3 DNA follows: TGTGCCAGCAGTCCTTACAACACGAGGGAGCAGTTCTTC.

In its sample, this clonotype was seen many times. The chain couples TRBV30 to TRBJ2-5; D is ambiguous. V was pared by 4 bases and J by 1 base, with 7 bases between. CDR3 length: 12 residues. CDR1 and CDR2 from the germline V gene are GTSNPN and SVGIG (reference sequence). CDR3 coding DNA: TGTGCCTGGACGTCCGGCCAAGAGACCCAGTACTTC. Encoded protein: CAWTSGQETQYF.

This clonotype was picked up a small number of times. The V gene is TRBV19, the J gene TRBJ1-1; the D gene is possibly TRBD1 (6 bases). This CDR3 is 14 amino acids long. Per the germline V gene, CDR1 is LNHDA and CDR2 is SQIVND (reference sequence). V was pared by 7 bases and J by 5 bases, with 17 bases between. CDR3 DNA sequence: TGTGCCAGTATGCGTGAGGGGGGATTGACTGAAGCTTTCTTT. This gives the protein CASMREGGLTEAFF.